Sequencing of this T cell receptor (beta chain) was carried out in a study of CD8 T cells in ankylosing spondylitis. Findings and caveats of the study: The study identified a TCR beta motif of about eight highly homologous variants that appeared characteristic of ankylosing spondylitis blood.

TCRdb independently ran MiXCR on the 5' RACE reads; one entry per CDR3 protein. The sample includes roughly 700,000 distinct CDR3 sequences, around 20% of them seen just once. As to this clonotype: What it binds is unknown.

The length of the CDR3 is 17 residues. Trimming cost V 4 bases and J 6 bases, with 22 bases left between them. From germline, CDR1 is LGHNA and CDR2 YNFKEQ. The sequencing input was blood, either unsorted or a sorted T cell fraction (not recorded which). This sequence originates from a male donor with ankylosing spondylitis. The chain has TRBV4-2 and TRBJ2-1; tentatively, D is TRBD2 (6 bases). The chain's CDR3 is CASSPIGASDPANEQFF. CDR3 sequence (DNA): TGTGCCAGCAGCCCGATTGGGGCTAGCGATCCCGCCAATGAGCAGTTCTTC.